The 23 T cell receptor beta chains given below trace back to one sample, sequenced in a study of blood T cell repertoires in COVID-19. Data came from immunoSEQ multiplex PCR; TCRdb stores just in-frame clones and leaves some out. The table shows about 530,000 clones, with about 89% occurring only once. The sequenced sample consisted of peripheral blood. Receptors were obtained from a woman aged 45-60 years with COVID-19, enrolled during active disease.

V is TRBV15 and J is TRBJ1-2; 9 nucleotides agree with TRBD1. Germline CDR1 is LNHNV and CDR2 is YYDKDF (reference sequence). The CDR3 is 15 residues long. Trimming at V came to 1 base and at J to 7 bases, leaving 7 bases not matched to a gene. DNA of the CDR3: TGTGCCACCAGCAGAGGGGGAGACAGGGGGAGTGGCTACACCTTC. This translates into CATSRGGDRGSGYTF.

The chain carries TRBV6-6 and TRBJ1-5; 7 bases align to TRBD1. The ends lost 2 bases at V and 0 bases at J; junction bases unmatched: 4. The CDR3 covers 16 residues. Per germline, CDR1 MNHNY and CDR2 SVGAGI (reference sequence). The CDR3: CASSYGQVYSNQPQHF. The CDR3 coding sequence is TGTGCCAGCAGTTACGGACAGGTTTATAGCAATCAGCCCCAGCATTTT.

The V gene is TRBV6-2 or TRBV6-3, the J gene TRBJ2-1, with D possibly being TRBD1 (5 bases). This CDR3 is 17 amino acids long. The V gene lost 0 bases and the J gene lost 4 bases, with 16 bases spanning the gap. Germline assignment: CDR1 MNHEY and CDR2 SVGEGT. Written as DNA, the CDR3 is TGTGCCAGCAGTTACTCATTTGACAGCACAAAATACAATGAGCAGTTCTTC. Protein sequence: CASSYSFDSTKYNEQFF.

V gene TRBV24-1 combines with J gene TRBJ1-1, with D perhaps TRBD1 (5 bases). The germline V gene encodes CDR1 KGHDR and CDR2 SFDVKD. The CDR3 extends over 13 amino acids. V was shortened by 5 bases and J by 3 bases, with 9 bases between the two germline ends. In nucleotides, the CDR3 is TGTGCCACCAGTGGGGGGGACTACACTGAAGCTTTCTTT. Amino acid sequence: CATSGGDYTEAFF.

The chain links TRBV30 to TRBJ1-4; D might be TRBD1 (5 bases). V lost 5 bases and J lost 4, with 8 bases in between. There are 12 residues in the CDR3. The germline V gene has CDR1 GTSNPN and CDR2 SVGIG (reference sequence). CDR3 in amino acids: CAWDSNNEKLFF. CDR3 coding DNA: TGTGCCTGGGACAGTAATAATGAAAAACTGTTTTTT.

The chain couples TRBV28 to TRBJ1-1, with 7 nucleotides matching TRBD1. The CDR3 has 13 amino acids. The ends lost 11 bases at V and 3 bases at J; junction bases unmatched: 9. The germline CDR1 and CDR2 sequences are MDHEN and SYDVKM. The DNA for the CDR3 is TGTGCCGGCCGATTACAGGGGCACACTGAAGCTTTCTTT. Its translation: CAGRLQGHTEAFF. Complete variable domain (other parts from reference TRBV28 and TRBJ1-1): DVKVTQSSRYLVKRTGEKVFLECVQDMDHENMFWYRQDPGLGLRLIYFSYDVKMKEKGDIPEGYSVSREKKERFSLILESASTNQTSMYLCAGRLQGHTEAFFGQGTRLTVV.

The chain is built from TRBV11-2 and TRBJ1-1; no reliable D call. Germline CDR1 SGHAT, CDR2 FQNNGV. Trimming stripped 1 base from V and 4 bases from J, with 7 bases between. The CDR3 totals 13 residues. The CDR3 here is CASSLVRATEAFF. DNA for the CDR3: TGTGCCAGCAGCTTAGTGAGGGCCACTGAAGCTTTCTTT.

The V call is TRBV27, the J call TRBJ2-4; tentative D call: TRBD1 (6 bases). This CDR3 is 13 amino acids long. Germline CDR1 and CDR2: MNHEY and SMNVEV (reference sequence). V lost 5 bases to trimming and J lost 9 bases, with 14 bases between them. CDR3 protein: CASSPNRVGIQYF. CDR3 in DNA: TGTGCCAGCAGTCCTAACAGGGTGGGCATTCAGTACTTC.

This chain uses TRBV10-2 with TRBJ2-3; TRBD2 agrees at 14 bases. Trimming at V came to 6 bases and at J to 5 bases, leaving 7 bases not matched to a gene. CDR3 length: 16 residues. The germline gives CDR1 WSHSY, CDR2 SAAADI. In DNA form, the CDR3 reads TGCGCCAGCAGCGGCCGACTAGCGGGGGGGCAAGATACGCAGTATTTT. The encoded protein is CASSGRLAGGQDTQYF.

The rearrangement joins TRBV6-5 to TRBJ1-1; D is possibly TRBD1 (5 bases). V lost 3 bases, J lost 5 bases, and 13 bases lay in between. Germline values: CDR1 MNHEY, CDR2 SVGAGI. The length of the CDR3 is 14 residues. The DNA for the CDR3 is TGTGCCAGCAGTTATTTTCCGGGGGGGACTGAAGCTTTCTTT. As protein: CASSYFPGGTEAFF.

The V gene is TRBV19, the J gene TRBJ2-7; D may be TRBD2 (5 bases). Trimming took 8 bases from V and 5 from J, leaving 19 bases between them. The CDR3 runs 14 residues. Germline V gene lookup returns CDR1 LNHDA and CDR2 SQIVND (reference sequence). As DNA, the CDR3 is TGTGCCAGTTTCCGACAAGCGGTCTCTAACGAGCAGTACTTC. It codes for CASFRQAVSNEQYF.

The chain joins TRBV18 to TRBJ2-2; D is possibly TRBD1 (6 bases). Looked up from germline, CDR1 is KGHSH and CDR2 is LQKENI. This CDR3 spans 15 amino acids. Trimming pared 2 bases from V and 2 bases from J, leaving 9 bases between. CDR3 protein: CASSPEGGNTGELFF. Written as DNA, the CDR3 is TGTGCCAGCTCACCAGAAGGGGGAAACACCGGGGAGCTGTTTTTT.

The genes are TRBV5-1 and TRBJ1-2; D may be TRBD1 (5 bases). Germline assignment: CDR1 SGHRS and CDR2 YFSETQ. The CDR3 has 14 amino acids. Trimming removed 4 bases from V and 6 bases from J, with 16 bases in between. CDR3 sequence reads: CASSLADSLNGYTF. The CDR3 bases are TGCGCCAGCAGCCTGGCCGACAGCTTGAATGGCTACACCTTC.

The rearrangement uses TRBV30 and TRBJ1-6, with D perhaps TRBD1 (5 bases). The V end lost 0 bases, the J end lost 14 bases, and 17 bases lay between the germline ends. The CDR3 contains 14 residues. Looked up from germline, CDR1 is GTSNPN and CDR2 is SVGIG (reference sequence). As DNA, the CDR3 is TGTGCCTGGAGTGTACAGGCCCAAAGTAGGACCCTCCACTTT. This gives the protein CAWSVQAQSRTLHF.

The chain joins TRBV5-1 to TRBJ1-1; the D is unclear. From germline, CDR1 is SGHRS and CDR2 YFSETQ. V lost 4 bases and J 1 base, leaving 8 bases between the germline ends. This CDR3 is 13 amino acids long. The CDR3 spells CASSEGTNTEAFF. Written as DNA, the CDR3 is TGCGCCAGCAGCGAGGGTACGAACACTGAAGCTTTCTTT.

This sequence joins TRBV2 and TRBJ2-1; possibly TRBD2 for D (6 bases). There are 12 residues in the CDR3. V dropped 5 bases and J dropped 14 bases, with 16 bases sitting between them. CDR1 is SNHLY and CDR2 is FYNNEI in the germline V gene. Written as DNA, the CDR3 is TGTGCCAGCAGTTTAGCGGTGCCACTGGAGTTCTTC. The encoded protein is CASSLAVPLEFF.

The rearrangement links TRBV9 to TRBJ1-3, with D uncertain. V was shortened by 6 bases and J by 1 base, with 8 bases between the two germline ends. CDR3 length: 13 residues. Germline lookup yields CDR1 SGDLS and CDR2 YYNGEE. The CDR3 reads CASTSGSGNTIYF. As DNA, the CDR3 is TGTGCCAGCACCTCGGGGTCTGGAAACACCATATATTTT.

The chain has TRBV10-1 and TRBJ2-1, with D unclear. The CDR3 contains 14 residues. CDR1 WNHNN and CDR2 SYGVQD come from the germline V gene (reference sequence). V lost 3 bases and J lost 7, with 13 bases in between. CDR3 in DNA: TGCGCCAGCAGTGAAAGCCAGGATGGGAATGAGCAGTTCTTC. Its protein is CASSESQDGNEQFF.

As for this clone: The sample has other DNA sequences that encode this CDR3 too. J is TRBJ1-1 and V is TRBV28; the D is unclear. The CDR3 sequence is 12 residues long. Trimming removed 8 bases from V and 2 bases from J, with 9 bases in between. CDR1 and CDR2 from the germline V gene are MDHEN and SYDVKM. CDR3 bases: TGTGCCAGCGGCACAGTTAACACTGAAGCTTTCTTT. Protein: CASGTVNTEAFF.

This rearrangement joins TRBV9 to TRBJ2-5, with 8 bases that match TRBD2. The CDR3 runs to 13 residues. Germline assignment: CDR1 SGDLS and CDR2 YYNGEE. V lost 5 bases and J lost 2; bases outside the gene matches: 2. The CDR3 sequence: CASSTSGQETQYF. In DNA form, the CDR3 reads TGTGCCAGCAGTACTAGCGGTCAAGAGACCCAGTACTTC.

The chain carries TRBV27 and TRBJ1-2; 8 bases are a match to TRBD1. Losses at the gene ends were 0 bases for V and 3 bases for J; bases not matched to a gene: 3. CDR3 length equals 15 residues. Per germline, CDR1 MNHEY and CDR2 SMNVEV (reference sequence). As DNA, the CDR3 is TGTGCCAGCAGTTTATCCCGGACAGGGCACTATGGCTACACCTTC. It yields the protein CASSLSRTGHYGYTF.

The CDR3: CSVDSGLEAFF. The CDR3 coding sequence is TGCAGCGTTGATTCGGGGTTGGAAGCTTTCTTT. This sequence joins TRBV29-1 and TRBJ1-1; D call uncertain. The V gene's germline CDR1 is SQVTM and CDR2 ANQGSEA. The length of the CDR3 is 11 residues. Trimming shortened V by 3 bases and J by 8 bases, and 10 bases separated the two germline ends. The whole variable domain, filled in from reference TRBV29-1 and TRBJ1-1, reads SAVISQKPSRDICQRGTSLTIQCQVDSQVTMMFWYRQQPGQSLTLIATANQGSEATYESGFVIDKFPISRPNLTFSTLTVSNMSPEDSSIYLCSVDSGLEAFFGQGTRLTVV.

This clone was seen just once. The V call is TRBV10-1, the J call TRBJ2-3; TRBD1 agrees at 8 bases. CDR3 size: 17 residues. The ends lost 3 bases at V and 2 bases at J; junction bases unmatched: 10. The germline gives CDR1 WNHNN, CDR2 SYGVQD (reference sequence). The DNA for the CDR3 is TGCGCCAGCAGTGACCTACGACAGGGGCGCATCACAGATACGCAGTATTTT. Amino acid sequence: CASSDLRQGRITDTQYF.